This T cell receptor (beta chain) was documented in a study of cytomegalovirus exposure and HLA in healthy donors. The method was immunoSEQ multiplex PCR; TCRdb's version includes in-frame clones alone and lacks a portion of them. The table lists about 76,000 clones, roughly 94% of them singletons. Findings and limits, study-wide: The study recorded about 160 TCR beta chains that were cytomegalovirus-associated. Testing in vitro showed a few CMV-associated chains specific for CMV antigens. Most TCR sequences were uncommon, yet certain public TCRs appeared in many donors. Diagnosis of cytomegalovirus status made by the classifier reportedly showed high specificity and sensitivity.

Trimming removed 4 bases from V and 5 bases from J, with 8 bases in between. This CDR3 is 12 amino acids long. CDR1 is SGHNT and CDR2 is YYREEE in the germline V gene (reference sequence). Regarding this clone: Its antigen is currently unknown.

The chain combines TRBV5-4 with TRBJ2-3; D unclear. The clonotype originates from a woman aged 18-30 years in good health and CMV-seropositive. Sequencing was performed on PBMCs. The CDR3 DNA follows: TGTGCCAGCAGCACTTTTAAAGATACGCAGTATTTT. Amino acids: CASSTFKDTQYF.